Below are 14 T cell receptor beta chains sequenced from a single sample in a study of T cells after yellow fever vaccination. TCRdb re-derived calls from the 5' RACE reads in MiXCR, one entry per CDR3 protein. Of about 580,000 distinct CDR3 sequences listed, around 17% were seen once; the top ten hold roughly 17%. Sequencing used PBMCs, obtained 5 days after the first yellow fever vaccination. The receptors shown here come from a young man who received the YFV17D yellow fever vaccine.

The chain is built from TRBV7-2 and TRBJ1-1; TRBD1 matches at 7 bases. CDR3 size: 16 residues. V trimming: 5 bases; J trimming: 5 bases; junction bases outside the gene matches: 14. Germline V gene sequence: CDR1 SGHTA, CDR2 FQGNSA. The CDR3 protein is CASSPVAGGLRTEAFF. The CDR3 coding sequence is TGTGCCAGCAGCCCAGTGGCAGGGGGGCTGAGGACTGAAGCTTTCTTT.

This clonotype came up a few times. V gene TRBV4-3 combines with J gene TRBJ2-1; D is possibly TRBD2 (6 bases). V lost 4 bases to trimming and J lost 3 bases, with 13 bases between them. The CDR3 loop spans 15 amino acids. Germline V gives CDR1 LGHNA, CDR2 YSLEER. CDR3 residues: CASSRRTKSYNEQFF. In DNA form, the CDR3 reads TGCGCCAGCAGCCGCCGGACTAAAAGCTACAATGAGCAGTTCTTC.

V is TRBV6-1 and J is TRBJ1-5, with 7 bases identical to TRBD1. J gave up 9 bases and V 7 bases, and 15 bases lay outside the gene matches. CDR3 length: 15 residues. The germline gives CDR1 MNHNS, CDR2 SASEGT. CDR3 loop: CASTRQGDLSRPQHF. As DNA, the CDR3 is TGTGCCAGCACCAGACAGGGAGATCTTTCACGGCCCCAGCATTTT.

This clonotype was seen many times. The chain joins TRBV6-5 to TRBJ2-1, with TRBD2 matching 8 bases. CDR3 size: 17 residues. Looked up from germline, CDR1 is MNHEY and CDR2 is SVGAGI. Losses at the gene ends were 2 bases for V and 5 bases for J; bases not matched to a gene: 11. Here the CDR3 DNA reads TGTGCCAGCAGTTACCTATCCCCGGGGGGGCCGAACAATGAGCAGTTCTTC. Its protein is CASSYLSPGGPNNEQFF.

The rearrangement links TRBV7-8 to TRBJ1-1; D may be TRBD1 (5 bases). Germline assignment: CDR1 SGHVS and CDR2 FQNEAQ. Trimming shortened V by 8 bases and J by 0 bases, and 10 bases separated the two germline ends. This CDR3 is built from 13 residues. This CDR3 reads CASQQGVNTEAFF. The DNA for the CDR3 is TGTGCCAGCCAGCAAGGGGTGAACACTGAAGCTTTCTTT.

The chain combines TRBV4-1 with TRBJ2-4; either TRBD1 or TRBD2 may fit D (5 bases each). The germline V gene encodes CDR1 MGHRA and CDR2 YSYEKL. V gave up 3 bases and J gave up 4 bases, with 16 bases separating them. The CDR3 runs to 16 residues. The CDR3, as DNA: TGCGCCAGCAGCCACATAGTCGGGGCAAGGAAAAACATTCAGTACTTC. Translating it yields CASSHIVGARKNIQYF.

This clonotype was counted between two and nine times. The rearrangement uses TRBV3-1 and TRBJ2-1, with 7 bases that match TRBD2. The CDR3 is 12 amino acids. The junction had 5 bases not matched to a gene; V was cut back by 1 base and J by 14 bases. Germline V gene lookup returns CDR1 LGHDT and CDR2 YNNKEL (reference sequence). This CDR3 reads CASSQVRSGKFF. The CDR3 DNA reads as TGTGCCAGCAGCCAAGTGAGGAGCGGGAAGTTCTTC.

The chain joins TRBV4-3 to TRBJ2-5, with D hard to call. Trimming removed 8 bases at V and 2 bases at J, with 12 bases between. Germline V gene sequence: CDR1 LGHNA, CDR2 YSLEER. The CDR3 sequence is 13 residues long. The CDR3 DNA is TGCGCCAGCGCTTTCGGGCAGCAAGAGACCCAGTACTTC. This translates into CASAFGQQETQYF.

In this sample, this clonotype turned up a few times. This rearrangement joins TRBV4-1 to TRBJ2-2; a weak D match, TRBD2 (5 bases). This CDR3 contains 15 residues. CDR1 is MGHRA and CDR2 is YSYEKL in the germline V gene. Trimming pared 1 base from V and 5 bases from J, leaving 11 bases between. The CDR3, as DNA: TGCGCCAGCAGCCAAGCCTTAACTAGGACCGGGGAGCTGTTTTTT. Residues: CASSQALTRTGELFF.

The table lists this clonotype with many counts. The V and J genes are TRBV7-2 and TRBJ2-1; D is possibly TRBD2 (6 bases). The V gene's germline CDR1 is SGHTA and CDR2 FQGNSA. With 7 bases removed from V and 9 bases from J, the gap between germline ends came to 19 bases. The CDR3 is made up of 14 amino acids. The CDR3 reads CASTSPGLRFEQFF. The DNA for the CDR3 is TGTGCCAGCACCAGCCCGGGACTCCGTTTTGAGCAGTTCTTC.

The rearrangement links TRBV27 to TRBJ2-3; 7 bases fit TRBD2. The CDR3 runs to 15 residues. The trim removed 5 bases at V and 10 bases at J, leaving 15 bases unmatched. CDR1 and CDR2 (germline): MNHEY, SMNVEV (reference sequence). CDR3 coding DNA: TGTGCCAGCAGTCTGGACCCCGGACTAGAAGGTGCGCAGTATTTT. Translating gives CASSLDPGLEGAQYF.

The CDR3: CASILARLNTEAFF. The CDR3 DNA reads as TGTGCCAGCATCCTAGCCAGGCTAAACACTGAAGCTTTCTTT. The genes are TRBV28 and TRBJ1-1; no firm D call. The germline V gene encodes CDR1 MDHEN and CDR2 SYDVKM. Trimming took 7 bases from V and 2 from J, leaving 14 bases between them. This CDR3 region has 14 residues.

This clonotype was found a few times. The chain combines TRBV5-1 with TRBJ2-7, with D possibly being TRBD1 or TRBD2 (6 bases each). The CDR3 totals 15 residues. In germline, CDR1 is SGHRS, CDR2 YFSETQ. V lost 3 bases and J 1 base, leaving 14 bases between the germline ends. CDR3 sequence reads: CASSSGAGDSYEQYV. CDR3 bases: TGCGCCAGCAGCTCGGGGGCAGGGGATTCCTACGAGCAGTACGTC.

V and J are TRBV12-3 or TRBV12-4 and TRBJ2-1; TRBD1 aligns across 9 bases. The CDR3 sequence is 15 residues long. The trim removed 6 bases at V and 7 bases at J, leaving 10 bases unmatched. The CDR3 protein is CASRSRDRAWNEQFF. The DNA for the CDR3 is TGTGCCAGCAGGAGCCGGGACAGGGCCTGGAATGAGCAGTTCTTC.